This record covers a single T cell receptor (beta chain). The antigen is unknown. The data were taken from a study of a mutant IDH1 vaccine in newly diagnosed glioma. Study overall: Onset of vaccination occurred 4-6 weeks following radiotherapy alone, or with temozolomide cycles.

Germline lookup yields CDR1 SGHTA and CDR2 FQGNSA. V was shortened by 5 bases and J by 5 bases, with 18 bases between the two germline ends. The CDR3 runs to 15 residues. Clones were read by immunoSEQ multiplex PCR, and TCRdb kept only the in-frame ones, dropping some. The table has about 44,000 clones, approximately 90% seen once. Time point meaning: week 23, last vaccination. What each vaccine dose contained was 300 ug of mutant IDH1 20-mer peptide, accompanied by topical imiquimod. The sequences come from PBMCs, collected from a glioma patient whose treatment included an IDH1 peptide vaccine. This rearrangement joins TRBV7-2 to TRBJ2-5, with a tentative D call TRBD2 (7 bases). This clonotype was obtained from a man aged 45-65 years with glioma. The CDR3 DNA is TGTGCCAGCAGCCCCTTCCCGCGGGGGCGGGAGACCCAGTACTTC. Translated: CASSPFPRGRETQYF.